One and the same sample provided the 23 T cell receptor beta chains below, sequenced in a study of blood T cells in healthy people across ages. The use of a sample-barcoded 5' primer and a J-beta primer mix characterized a second PCR of roughly 6 to 12 cycles. TCRdb re-called the 5' RACE reads through MiXCR, storing one row per CDR3 protein. The sample includes some 1.4 million distinct CDR3 sequences, around two fifths of them seen just once. Material for sequencing was blood. The receptors originated from a woman aged 18-29 years in good health.

This clonotype was found a few times. The chain recombines TRBV7-9 with TRBJ2-1; 14 bases fit TRBD2. The CDR3 is 17 amino acids. With V trimmed by 5 bases and J by 3 bases, 6 bases remained unmatched. CDR1 and CDR2 from the germline V gene are SEHNR and FQNEAQ (reference sequence). The CDR3 nucleotides read TGTGCCAGCAGCCCCGGGACTAGCGGGGGCCTCTACAATGAGCAGTTCTTC. It is translated as CASSPGTSGGLYNEQFF. Using reference TRBV7-9 and TRBJ2-1 for the parts outside the CDR3, the full variable domain is DTGVSQNPRHKITKRGQNVTFRCDPISEHNRLYWYRQTLGQGPEFLTYFQNEAQLEKSRLLSDRFSAERPKGSFSTLEIQRTEQGDSAMYLCASSPGTSGGLYNEQFFGPGTRLTVL.

As for this clonotype: The germline gene is not matched at one end of the junction; a read error may be the cause. This rearrangement joins TRBV11-2 to TRBJ2-1; D gene unclear. The CDR3 covers 18 residues. Germline loops: CDR1 SGHAT, CDR2 FQNNGV. The CDR3 DNA follows: TGTGCCTGCAGCATAACATTGCTGCGGTTGAGCTCCTACAATGAGCAGTTCTTC. Amino acids: CACSITLLRLSSYNEQFF.

V and J are TRBV5-1 and TRBJ2-3; 11 positions match TRBD2. The CDR3 has 15 amino acids. Germline loops: CDR1 SGHRS, CDR2 YFSETQ. V trimming: 6 bases; J trimming: 5 bases; junction bases outside the gene matches: 8. The CDR3 sequence is CASTLSGLAGDTQYF. The CDR3 DNA reads TGCGCCAGCACCCTGTCCGGACTAGCGGGAGATACGCAGTATTTT.

This clonotype appeared a few times. The genes are TRBV20-1 and TRBJ2-5; D is ambiguous. Trimming removed 2 bases at V and 2 bases at J, with 15 bases between. Germline V gene lookup returns CDR1 DFQATT and CDR2 SNEGSKA (reference sequence). CDR3 length: 15 residues. The CDR3 sequence is CSARLGRSLQETQYF. CDR3 nucleotides: TGCAGTGCTAGACTCGGACGGTCCCTACAAGAGACCCAGTACTTC.

The CDR3 DNA reads TGTGCCTGGAGTGTAGATCGGGTTACGCAGTATTTT. It is translated as CAWSVDRVTQYF. V usage is TRBV30 and J usage is TRBJ2-3; D remains ambiguous. The CDR3 is 12 residues long. Trimming stripped 0 bases from V and 8 bases from J, with 9 bases between. Germline values: CDR1 GTSNPN, CDR2 SVGIG (reference sequence).

V is TRBV21-1 and J is TRBJ2-5. TRBV21-1 is flagged as a pseudogene. There are 16 residues in the CDR3. Here the CDR3 DNA reads TGTGCCAGCAGCAAAAGCAAGAGACGGACCTTGAATGAGCAGTACTTC. This translates into CASSKSKRRTLNEQYF.

This clonotype was counted between two and nine times. In nucleotides, the CDR3 is TGTGCCAGCAGTTTTCGGGCAGGGGGCATCGGAGGGTCACCCCTCCACTTT. It translates to CASSFRAGGIGGSPLHF. The rearrangement uses TRBV12-3 or TRBV12-4 and TRBJ1-6; 8 bases map to TRBD1. The junction had 14 bases not matched to a gene; V was cut back by 3 bases and J by 10 bases. This CDR3 is 17 amino acids long.

On this clonotype itself: One end of the junction varies from germline; a read error may be responsible. V is TRBV19 and J is TRBJ2-1; TRBD2 matches 8 bases. Germline V lookup: CDR1 LNHDA, CDR2 SQIVND (reference sequence). CDR3 size: 15 residues. CDR3 nucleotide sequence: TGTGCCAGTAGGCGGACTAGCAGGGCTTACAATGAGCTGTTCTTC. The encoded protein is CASRRTSRAYNELFF. Using reference TRBV19 and TRBJ2-1 for the parts outside the CDR3, the full variable domain is DGGITQSPKYLFRKEGQNVTLSCEQNLNHDAMYWYRQDPGQGLRLIYYSQIVNDFQKGDIAEGYSVSREKKESFPLTVTSAQKNPTAFYLCASRRTSRAYNELFFGPGTRLTVL.

The chain couples TRBV3-1 to TRBJ1-5; no reliable D call. V shed 5 bases and J shed 3 bases, with 11 bases lying between them. Germline loops: CDR1 LGHDT, CDR2 YNNKEL (reference sequence). The CDR3 length is 14 residues. The chain's CDR3 is CASSDRVLNQPQHF. The CDR3, as DNA: TGTGCCAGCAGCGACCGGGTCCTCAATCAGCCCCAGCATTTT.

The V and J genes are TRBV10-3 and TRBJ2-3; TRBD2 agrees at 11 bases. The CDR3 loop spans 15 amino acids. V was clipped by 6 bases and J by 1 base; unmatched bases: 3. Germline values: CDR1 ENHRY, CDR2 SYGVKD. As DNA, the CDR3 is TGTGCCATCAGCGAGACTAGCGGGGGCACAGATACGCAGTATTTT. Translation gives CAISETSGGTDTQYF.

This chain joins TRBV4-2 and TRBJ2-5; 7 bases align to TRBD2. The CDR3 runs 17 residues. V was clipped by 1 base and J by 5 bases; unmatched bases: 13. Germline-derived CDR1 and CDR2 are LGHNA and YNFKEQ. CDR3 amino acids: CASSQGESGMQEETQYF. CDR3 DNA: TGTGCCAGCAGCCAAGGGGAGAGCGGGATGCAGGAGGAGACCCAGTACTTC.

V is TRBV9 and J is TRBJ2-2; TRBD2 matches 7 bases. The V and J ends lost 4 bases and 5 bases, in that order; junction bases with no gene match: 8. Germline CDR1 is SGDLS and CDR2 is YYNGEE. The CDR3 loop spans 15 amino acids. The CDR3 reads CASSYGGGLTGELFF. CDR3 in DNA: TGTGCCAGCAGCTACGGGGGAGGGCTGACCGGGGAGCTGTTTTTT.

This chain joins TRBV7-8 and TRBJ2-5; 8 bases are a match to TRBD2. With 1 base clipped from V and 11 bases from J, the junction kept 6 bases outside the gene matches. The CDR3 has 13 amino acids. Germline loops: CDR1 SGHVS, CDR2 FQNEAQ. Here the CDR3 reads CASSLGEREQQYF. The CDR3 DNA reads TGTGCCAGCAGCTTAGGGGAGCGGGAGCAGCAGTACTTC.

This clonotype was seen more than once but under ten times. V usage is TRBV12-3 or TRBV12-4 and J usage is TRBJ2-7; D might be TRBD1 (5 bases). This CDR3 has 14 amino acids. V shed 2 bases and J shed 2 bases, with 10 bases lying between them. The CDR3 loop reads CASSLNRTPYEQYF. The CDR3 DNA follows: TGTGCCAGCAGTTTAAACCGGACACCCTACGAGCAGTACTTC.

The chain couples TRBV20-1 to TRBJ2-1, with D perhaps TRBD2 (5 bases). Per the germline V gene, CDR1 is DFQATT and CDR2 is SNEGSKA (reference sequence). The CDR3 length is 14 residues. Trimming pared 4 bases from V and 0 bases from J, leaving 10 bases between. The CDR3 coding sequence is TGCAGTGCTAAGGACTCAGACTCCTACAATGAGCAGTTCTTC. It is translated as CSAKDSDSYNEQFF.

This clonotype was found once. The V call is TRBV7-9, the J call TRBJ2-1; the D is unclear. CDR1 is SEHNR and CDR2 is FQNEAQ in the germline V gene (reference sequence). V lost 2 bases and J 2 bases, leaving 7 bases between the germline ends. This CDR3 comprises 14 residues. The CDR3 region has the DNA TGTGCCAGCAGCTTATTTCGGACCTACAATGAGCAGTTCTTC. It codes for CASSLFRTYNEQFF.

The chain joins TRBV9 to TRBJ2-6; 9 bases align to TRBD2. Germline V gene data show CDR1 as SGDLS and CDR2 as YYNGEE. CDR3 length: 18 residues. The trim removed 2 bases at V and 0 bases at J, leaving 6 bases unmatched. The CDR3 reads CASSVRSGRSSGANVLTF. The CDR3 DNA follows: TGTGCCAGCAGCGTCCGTAGCGGGAGAAGCTCTGGGGCCAACGTCCTGACTTTC.

The chain carries TRBV6-1 and TRBJ2-2; 14 positions match TRBD2. The ends lost 6 bases at V and 6 bases at J; junction bases unmatched: 15. This CDR3 has 19 amino acids. CDR1 is MNHNS, CDR2 SASEGT, per germline. CDR3 nucleotides: TGTGCCAGCAGCCGGGACAGGACTGGGACTAGCGGGAGTTCCGGGGAGCTGTTTTTT. It yields the protein CASSRDRTGTSGSSGELFF.

The V gene is TRBV2, the J gene TRBJ2-6, with D maybe TRBD2 (6 bases). The CDR3 loop spans 15 amino acids. Germline values: CDR1 SNHLY, CDR2 FYNNEI. V was pared by 8 bases and J by 0 bases, with 11 bases between. The CDR3 protein is CASWGGISGANVLTF. The CDR3 bases are TGTGCCAGCTGGGGAGGAATCTCTGGGGCCAACGTCCTGACTTTC.

This chain links TRBV9 with TRBJ2-5; D perhaps matches TRBD2 (5 bases). Judging by the DNA end, TRBJ2-7 fits better; the J call may be wrong. CDR3 length: 14 residues. Looked up from germline, CDR1 is SGDLS and CDR2 is YYNGEE. The CDR3 protein is CASSIDGGPYEQYF. In DNA form, the CDR3 reads TGTGCCAGCAGCATCGACGGAGGACCCTACGAGCAGTACTTC.

CDR3 sequence (DNA): TGTGCCAGCATCCAGCGGGGCAGGGTAAACACCGGGGAGCTGTTTTTT. This encodes CASIQRGRVNTGELFF. V and J are TRBV5-6 and TRBJ2-2; 7 nucleotides agree with TRBD2. CDR1 is SGHDT and CDR2 is YYEEEE in the germline V gene. V dropped 6 bases and J dropped 2; count of bases not matched to a gene: 10. The CDR3 is 16 amino acids.

The chain combines TRBV5-1 with TRBJ2-1; TRBD2 is a possible D gene (5 bases). Germline V CDR1 and CDR2: SGHRS, YFSETQ. Between the trimmed V and J ends, which lost 4 bases and 6 bases, there was a span of 20 bases. The CDR3 has 16 residues. Written as DNA, the CDR3 is TGCGCCAGCAGCGGAGGACGGCCCACCCTTACCAATGAGCAGTTCTTC. It encodes CASSGGRPTLTNEQFF.

This clonotype was found a few times. The V and J genes are TRBV4-1 and TRBJ2-7, with TRBD1 as a possible D gene (6 bases). Trimming cost V 1 base and J 3 bases, with 16 bases left between them. This CDR3 region has 16 residues. Per germline, CDR1 MGHRA and CDR2 YSYEKL. For the CDR3, the DNA is TGCGCCAGCAGCCAAGCTTCCCGGGACAATAGCTACGAGCAGTACTTC. This translates into CASSQASRDNSYEQYF.